These 20 T cell receptor beta chains share one sample of origin, sequenced in a study of T cells in Graves' hyperthyroidism and ophthalmopathy (dated by TCRdb to the late 2010s). Receptor libraries were prepared by multiplex PCR. Sequencing used an Illumina HiSeq 2000. TCR beta CDR3 regions were amplified from RNA transcripts. A first-round RT-PCR of the TCR CDR3 used the HTBI primer set with the Qiagen OneStep RT-PCR kit. The public sequencing data were trimmed at Q25 with fastp and processed into clonotypes with MiXCR by TCRdb, which kept only in-frame beta chains. Records with the same CDR3 protein are collapsed into one entry carrying the most frequent genes and DNA. Present in this sample are 600,000 to 850,000 distinct CDR3 sequences, under 20% of which were seen just once. In total, the top ten clones hold over 15% of the sample. The sequenced material came from blood. These receptors were obtained from a woman between 45 and 65 years old with Graves' hyperthyroidism that later progressed to Graves' ophthalmopathy.

The chain is built from TRBV27 and TRBJ1-1; D remains ambiguous. The germline V gene has CDR1 MNHEY and CDR2 SMNVEV (reference sequence). Trimming took 3 bases from V and 2 from J, leaving 13 bases between them. The CDR3 covers 15 residues. This chain's CDR3 is CASSFARGVNTEAFF. DNA for the CDR3: TGTGCCAGCAGTTTCGCCCGTGGGGTTAACACTGAAGCTTTCTTT.

This clonotype was seen at least ten times. V usage is TRBV3-1 and J usage is TRBJ1-2; D unclear. V was trimmed by 3 bases and J by 2 bases, leaving 10 bases between them. The CDR3 has 14 residues. Germline V gene sequence: CDR1 LGHDT, CDR2 YNNKEL (reference sequence). The CDR3 reads CASSQQAQNYGYTF. The DNA for the CDR3 is TGTGCCAGCAGCCAGCAGGCGCAAAACTATGGCTACACCTTC.

J is TRBJ2-2 and V is TRBV5-6; weak D call: TRBD2 (7 bases). The germline V and J ends were trimmed by 2 bases and 4 bases, with 15 bases remaining between them. CDR3 length: 16 residues. CDR1 is SGHDT, CDR2 YYEEEE, per germline. The CDR3 DNA is TGTGCCAGCAGCTTCTCGGGGGGCCAGAGCACCGGGGAGCTGTTTTTT. Its protein product is CASSFSGGQSTGELFF.

This clonotype has more than one count but fewer than ten. The chain has TRBV15 and TRBJ2-7; unclear D gene. The CDR3 length is 10 residues. Trimming stripped 4 bases from V and 7 bases from J, with 5 bases between. The germline gives CDR1 LNHNV, CDR2 YYDKDF (reference sequence). The CDR3 coding sequence is TGTGCCACCAGCATCGGAGAGCAGTACTTC. It yields the protein CATSIGEQYF.

In its sample, this clonotype was seen many times. J is TRBJ2-3 and V is TRBV20-1; D not resolved. Between the trimmed V and J ends, which lost 5 bases and 1 base, there was a span of 10 bases. In germline, CDR1 is DFQATT, CDR2 SNEGSKA (reference sequence). The CDR3 length is 13 residues. The CDR3 region has the DNA TGCAGTGCTCCGTCCGAGGGCACAGATACGCAGTATTTT. This sequence encodes CSAPSEGTDTQYF.

This clonotype occurred many times. The chain employs TRBV5-1 and TRBJ1-2, with 9 bases identical to TRBD1. The CDR3 loop spans 15 amino acids. V lost 3 bases and J lost 2; bases outside the gene matches: 5. Germline-derived CDR1 and CDR2 are SGHRS and YFSETQ. Written as DNA, the CDR3 is TGCGCCAGCAGCTCACAGGGGGCGACGAACTATGGCTACACCTTC. Protein product: CASSSQGATNYGYTF.

The chain employs TRBV12-3 or TRBV12-4 and TRBJ2-2; 12 bases map to TRBD2. With V trimmed by 6 bases and J by 1 base, 6 bases remained unmatched. The length of the CDR3 is 17 residues. The CDR3 protein is CASSRTTSGRNTGELFF. The CDR3 nucleotides read TGTGCCAGCAGCCGTACGACTAGCGGGAGGAACACCGGGGAGCTGTTTTTT.

There are many counts of this clonotype. This chain connects TRBV6-1 to TRBJ1-1, with D unresolved. V dropped 4 bases and J dropped 1 base, with 7 bases sitting between them. Looked up from germline, CDR1 is MNHNS and CDR2 is SASEGT. The CDR3 sequence is 13 residues long. Here the CDR3 DNA reads TGTGCCAGCAGTGGAGTTACGAACACTGAAGCTTTCTTT. Residues: CASSGVTNTEAFF.

This clonotype was counted ten times or more. J is TRBJ1-2 and V is TRBV2, with 9 bases aligning to TRBD1. The CDR3 extends over 13 amino acids. The germline gives CDR1 SNHLY, CDR2 FYNNEI. The V and J ends lost 6 bases and 6 bases, in that order; junction bases with no gene match: 5. This CDR3 is CASRTTGGHGYTF. Here the CDR3 DNA reads TGTGCCAGCAGAACAACAGGGGGCCATGGCTACACCTTC.

This clonotype was counted between two and nine times. The rearrangement joins TRBV9 to TRBJ2-1; the match to TRBD2 covers 7 bases. The CDR3 loop spans 17 amino acids. With 0 bases clipped from V and 2 bases from J, the junction kept 8 bases outside the gene matches. Germline V gene lookup returns CDR1 SGDLS and CDR2 YYNGEE. Written as DNA, the CDR3 is TGTGCCAGCAGCGTAGAGCTCCGGACTAGGACCTACAATGAGCAGTTCTTC. As protein: CASSVELRTRTYNEQFF.

This clonotype was found a few times. This chain links TRBV7-9 with TRBJ1-1; D is unresolved. The V gene's germline CDR1 is SEHNR and CDR2 FQNEAQ (reference sequence). The CDR3 is 16 residues long. V was pared by 1 base and J by 1 base, with 13 bases between. The CDR3, as DNA: TGTGCCAGCAGCTTAGAAAGGATCACATCGAACACTGAAGCTTTCTTT. Amino acids: CASSLERITSNTEAFF.

The chain is built from TRBV30 and TRBJ1-1, with D uncertain. Germline V gene data show CDR1 as GTSNPN and CDR2 as SVGIG (reference sequence). V was pared by 3 bases and J by 4 bases, with 12 bases between. This CDR3 spans 13 amino acids. CDR3 DNA sequence: TGTGCCTGGAGACTTTTGGGGAGCACTGAAGCTTTCTTT. It yields the protein CAWRLLGSTEAFF.

This clonotype was observed a handful of times. V gene TRBV7-3 combines with J gene TRBJ2-1; 12 bases line up with TRBD2. This CDR3 is 16 amino acids long. Germline CDR1 reads SGHTA; CDR2 reads FQGTGA. Germline trimming cut 5 bases from V and 9 bases from J; bases unmatched to any gene: 11. CDR3 nucleotide sequence: TGTGCCAGCAGCGTTTCGCCGGGACTAGCGGGTGTTGAGCAGTTCTTC. Amino acids: CASSVSPGLAGVEQFF.

The rearrangement links TRBV11-1 to TRBJ1-2; perhaps TRBD1 as D (6 bases). V was pared by 0 bases and J by 6 bases, with 11 bases between. CDR1 is SGHAT, CDR2 FQDESV, per germline (reference sequence). This CDR3 is built from 14 residues. CDR3 coding DNA: TGTGCCAGCAGCTTAGCGATCAGGGGCCATGGCTACACCTTC. Protein: CASSLAIRGHGYTF.

This clonotype was seen a few times. The V gene is TRBV29-1, the J gene TRBJ2-3; the match to TRBD2 covers 11 bases. Trimming at V came to 8 bases and at J to 4 bases, leaving 5 bases not matched to a gene. The germline gives CDR1 SQVTM, CDR2 ANQGSEA. CDR3 length: 13 residues. The DNA for the CDR3 is TGCAGCACACCGGGACTAGCGGCAGATACGCAGTATTTT. Translating gives CSTPGLAADTQYF.

This clonotype was counted ten times or more. This sequence may be a read error, since a much larger clone differs from it by one base. The rearrangement joins TRBV3-1 to TRBJ1-1, with 8 positions matching TRBD1. CDR1 is LGHDT, CDR2 YNNKEL, per germline (reference sequence). The CDR3 loop spans 11 amino acids. This CDR3 reads CTSRQGRGAFF. The CDR3 DNA sequence: TGTACCAGCAGACAGGGGCGAGGAGCTTTCTTT.

The DNA for the CDR3 is TGTGCCAGCAGCCTTGACAGGGGGGGGTATCAGCCCCAGCATTTT. As protein: CASSLDRGGYQPQHF. This chain connects TRBV28 to TRBJ1-5; 9 nucleotides agree with TRBD1. Germline V gives CDR1 MDHEN, CDR2 SYDVKM. The CDR3 length is 15 residues. V was clipped by 6 bases and J by 5 bases; unmatched bases: 8. The entire variable domain, with the rest obtained from reference TRBV28 and TRBJ1-5, is as follows: DVKVTQSSRYLVKRTGEKVFLECVQDMDHENMFWYRQDPGLGLRLIYFSYDVKMKEKGDIPEGYSVSREKKERFSLILESASTNQTSMYLCASSLDRGGYQPQHFGDGTRLSIL.

V gene TRBV19 combines with J gene TRBJ2-1; TRBD2 aligns across 10 bases. The CDR3 runs to 16 residues. The germline V gene has CDR1 LNHDA and CDR2 SQIVND (reference sequence). V lost 3 bases to trimming and J lost 4 bases; unmatched junction nucleotides: 6. The CDR3 sequence is CASSISGRARYNEQFF. In DNA form, the CDR3 reads TGTGCCAGTAGTATCAGCGGGAGGGCACGGTACAATGAGCAGTTCTTC.

This clonotype was recorded many times. The chain links TRBV11-2 to TRBJ1-4, with TRBD1 identical over 12 bases. Trimming removed 5 bases from V and 0 bases from J; junction bases left unmatched: 7. Germline V gene sequence: CDR1 SGHAT, CDR2 FQNNGV. The CDR3 covers 18 residues. This CDR3 reads CASSPGTGGLATNEKLFF. CDR3 DNA sequence: TGTGCCAGCAGCCCTGGGACAGGGGGCTTAGCAACTAATGAAAAACTGTTTTTT.

Note on this clonotype: The junction differs from germline at one of its ends, possibly a read error. The V call is TRBV6-2 or TRBV6-3, the J call TRBJ2-3, with D perhaps being TRBD1 or TRBD2 (5 bases each). The germline gives CDR1 MNHEY, CDR2 SVGEGT. The CDR3 runs to 15 residues. CDR3 coding DNA: TGTGCCAGCAGTCCCCAGGACTGGGGCACAGATACGCGGTATTTT. Its translation: CASSPQDWGTDTRYF.